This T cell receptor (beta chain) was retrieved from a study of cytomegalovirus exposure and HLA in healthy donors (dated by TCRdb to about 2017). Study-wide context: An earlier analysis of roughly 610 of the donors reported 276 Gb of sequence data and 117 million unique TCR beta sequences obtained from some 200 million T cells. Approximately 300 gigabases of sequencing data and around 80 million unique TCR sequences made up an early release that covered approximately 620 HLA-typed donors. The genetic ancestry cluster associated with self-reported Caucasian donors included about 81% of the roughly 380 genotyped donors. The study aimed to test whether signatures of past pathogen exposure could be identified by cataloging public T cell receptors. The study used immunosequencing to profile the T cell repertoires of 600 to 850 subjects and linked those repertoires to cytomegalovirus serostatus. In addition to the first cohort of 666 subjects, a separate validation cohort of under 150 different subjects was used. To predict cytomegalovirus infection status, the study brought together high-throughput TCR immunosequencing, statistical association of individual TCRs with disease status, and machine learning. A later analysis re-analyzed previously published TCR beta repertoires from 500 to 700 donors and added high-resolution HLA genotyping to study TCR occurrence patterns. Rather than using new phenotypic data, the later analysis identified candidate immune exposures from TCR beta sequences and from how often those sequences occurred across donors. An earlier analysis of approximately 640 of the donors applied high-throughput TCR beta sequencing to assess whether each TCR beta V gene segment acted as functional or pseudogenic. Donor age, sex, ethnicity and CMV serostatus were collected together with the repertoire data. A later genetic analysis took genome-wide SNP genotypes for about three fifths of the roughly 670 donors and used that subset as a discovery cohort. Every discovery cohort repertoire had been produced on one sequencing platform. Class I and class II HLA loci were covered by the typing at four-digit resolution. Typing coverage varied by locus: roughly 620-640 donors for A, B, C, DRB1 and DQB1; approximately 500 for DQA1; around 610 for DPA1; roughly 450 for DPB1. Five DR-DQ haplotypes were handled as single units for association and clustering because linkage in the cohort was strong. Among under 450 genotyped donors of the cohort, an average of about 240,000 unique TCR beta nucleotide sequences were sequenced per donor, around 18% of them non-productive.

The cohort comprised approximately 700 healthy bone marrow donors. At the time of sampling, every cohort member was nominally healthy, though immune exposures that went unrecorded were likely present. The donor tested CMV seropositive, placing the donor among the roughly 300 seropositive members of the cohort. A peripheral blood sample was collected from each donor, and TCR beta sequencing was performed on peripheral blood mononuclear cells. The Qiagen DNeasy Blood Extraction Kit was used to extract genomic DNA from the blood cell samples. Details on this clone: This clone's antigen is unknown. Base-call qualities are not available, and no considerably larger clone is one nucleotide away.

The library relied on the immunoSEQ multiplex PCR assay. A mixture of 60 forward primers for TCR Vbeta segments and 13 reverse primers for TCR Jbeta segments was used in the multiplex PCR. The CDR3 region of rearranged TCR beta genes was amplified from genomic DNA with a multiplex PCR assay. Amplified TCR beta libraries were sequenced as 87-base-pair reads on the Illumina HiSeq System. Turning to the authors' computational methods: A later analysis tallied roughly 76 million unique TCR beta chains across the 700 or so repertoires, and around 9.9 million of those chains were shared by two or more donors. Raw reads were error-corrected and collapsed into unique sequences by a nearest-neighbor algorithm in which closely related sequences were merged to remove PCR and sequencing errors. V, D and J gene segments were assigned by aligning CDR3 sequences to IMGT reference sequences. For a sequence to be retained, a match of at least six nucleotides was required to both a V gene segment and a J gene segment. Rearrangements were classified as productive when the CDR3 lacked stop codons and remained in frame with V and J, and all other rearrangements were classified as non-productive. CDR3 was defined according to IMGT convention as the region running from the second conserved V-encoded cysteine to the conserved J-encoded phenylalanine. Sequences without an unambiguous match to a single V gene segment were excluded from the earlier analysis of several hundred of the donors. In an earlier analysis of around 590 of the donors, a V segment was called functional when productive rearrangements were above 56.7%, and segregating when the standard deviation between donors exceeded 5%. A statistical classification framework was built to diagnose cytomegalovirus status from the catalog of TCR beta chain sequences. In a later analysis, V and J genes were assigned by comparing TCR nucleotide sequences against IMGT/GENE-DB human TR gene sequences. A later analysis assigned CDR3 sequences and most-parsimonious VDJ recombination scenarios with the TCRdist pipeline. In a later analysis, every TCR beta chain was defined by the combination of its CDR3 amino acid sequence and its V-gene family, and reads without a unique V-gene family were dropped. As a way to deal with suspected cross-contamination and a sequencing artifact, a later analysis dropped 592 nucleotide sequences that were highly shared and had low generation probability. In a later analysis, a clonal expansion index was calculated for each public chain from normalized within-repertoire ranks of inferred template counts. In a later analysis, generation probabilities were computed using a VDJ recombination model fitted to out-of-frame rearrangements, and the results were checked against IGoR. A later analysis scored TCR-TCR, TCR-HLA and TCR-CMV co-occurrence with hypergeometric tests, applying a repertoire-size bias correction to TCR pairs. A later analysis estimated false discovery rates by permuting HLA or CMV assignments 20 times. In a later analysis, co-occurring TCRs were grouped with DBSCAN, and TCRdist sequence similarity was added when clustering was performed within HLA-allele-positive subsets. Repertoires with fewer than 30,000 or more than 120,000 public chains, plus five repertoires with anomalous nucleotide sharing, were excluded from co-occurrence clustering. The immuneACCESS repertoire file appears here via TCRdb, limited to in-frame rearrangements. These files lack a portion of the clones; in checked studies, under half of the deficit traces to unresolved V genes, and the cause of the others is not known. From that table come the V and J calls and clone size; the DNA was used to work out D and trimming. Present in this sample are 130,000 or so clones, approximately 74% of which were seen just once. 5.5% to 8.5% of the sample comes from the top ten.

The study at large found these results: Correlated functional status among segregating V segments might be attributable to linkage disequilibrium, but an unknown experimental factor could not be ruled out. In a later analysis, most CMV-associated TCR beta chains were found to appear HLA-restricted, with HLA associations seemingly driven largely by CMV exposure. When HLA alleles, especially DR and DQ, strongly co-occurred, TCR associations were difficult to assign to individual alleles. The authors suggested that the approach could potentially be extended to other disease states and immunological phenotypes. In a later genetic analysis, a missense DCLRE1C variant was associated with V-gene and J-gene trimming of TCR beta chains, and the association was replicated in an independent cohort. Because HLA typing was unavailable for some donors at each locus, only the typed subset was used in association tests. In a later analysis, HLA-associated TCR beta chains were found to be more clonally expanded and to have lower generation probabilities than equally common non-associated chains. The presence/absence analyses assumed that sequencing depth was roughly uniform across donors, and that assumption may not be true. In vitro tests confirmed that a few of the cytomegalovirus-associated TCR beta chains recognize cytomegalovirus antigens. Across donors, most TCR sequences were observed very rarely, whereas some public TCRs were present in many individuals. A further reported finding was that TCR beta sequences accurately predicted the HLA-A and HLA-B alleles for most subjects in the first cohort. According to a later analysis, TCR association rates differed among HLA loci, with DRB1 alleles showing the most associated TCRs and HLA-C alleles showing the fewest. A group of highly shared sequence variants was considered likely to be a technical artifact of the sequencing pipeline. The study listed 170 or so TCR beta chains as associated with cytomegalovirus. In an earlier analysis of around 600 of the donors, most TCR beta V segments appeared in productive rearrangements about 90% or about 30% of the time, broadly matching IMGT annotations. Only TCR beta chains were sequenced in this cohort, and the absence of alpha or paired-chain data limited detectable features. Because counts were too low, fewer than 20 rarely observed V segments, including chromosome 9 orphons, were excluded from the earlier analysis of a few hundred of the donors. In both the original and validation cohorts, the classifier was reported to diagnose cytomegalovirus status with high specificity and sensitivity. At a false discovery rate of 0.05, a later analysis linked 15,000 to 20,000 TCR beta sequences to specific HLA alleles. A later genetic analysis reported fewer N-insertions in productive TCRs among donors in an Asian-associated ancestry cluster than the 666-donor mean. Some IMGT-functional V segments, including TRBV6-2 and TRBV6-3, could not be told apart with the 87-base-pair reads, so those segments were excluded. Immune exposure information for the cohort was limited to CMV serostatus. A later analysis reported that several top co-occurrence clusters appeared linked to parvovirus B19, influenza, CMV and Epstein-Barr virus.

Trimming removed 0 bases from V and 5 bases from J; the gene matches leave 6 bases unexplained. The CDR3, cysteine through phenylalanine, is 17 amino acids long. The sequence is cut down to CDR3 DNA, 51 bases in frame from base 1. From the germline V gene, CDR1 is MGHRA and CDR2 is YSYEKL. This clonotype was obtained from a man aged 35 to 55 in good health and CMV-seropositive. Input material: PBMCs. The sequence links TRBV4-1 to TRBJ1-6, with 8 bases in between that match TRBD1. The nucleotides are TGCGCCAGCAGCCAAGATCAGGGGGCAGAGAATAATTCACCCCTCCACTTT. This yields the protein CASSQDQGAENNSPLHF.